This TCR beta chain emerged from a study of blood T cell repertoires in COVID-19. Overall study context: The samples span acute and convalescent COVID-19 from the United States, Italy and Spain. T cells, B-cell-depleted T cells, or PBMCs supplied cDNA or gDNA.

Trimming cost V 1 base and J 5 bases; bases outside gene matches: 2. CDR1 and CDR2 from the germline V gene are SGHTA and FQGTGA. The CDR3 totals 14 residues. Original analysis: Reference gene primer amplification gave estimated nucleated cell counts. Repertoires were generated with immunoSEQ multiplex PCR, while TCRdb's copy carries only in-frame clones and drops some. V and J calls plus clone size are reproduced from that table; the DNA served to infer D and trimming. Of about 220,000 clones listed, more than 80% are singletons. This clone has a single count. Donors were grouped by their self-reported clinical history.

The specimen sequenced was PBMCs or T cells enriched from blood (not recorded which). The rearrangement links TRBV7-3 to TRBJ2-1; TRBD2 matches 7 bases. The clonotype comes from a young woman in a cohort exposed to, infected with or recovered from COVID-19 (not recorded which). The CDR3 coding sequence is TGTGCCAGCAGCTTAAGCGGGAGAGACAATGAGCAGTTCTTC. Encoded protein: CASSLSGRDNEQFF.